Listed below are T cell receptor beta chains from one sample, sequenced in a study of blood T cells in healthy people across ages. TCRdb analysed the 5' RACE reads with MiXCR anew, one entry per CDR3 protein. The data contain around 990,000 distinct CDR3 sequences, about 25% of them singletons. The data were also submitted as part of a second study, on T cells of mothers and their children.

The sequencing input was blood. All receptors come from a girl aged 2-9 years in good health. Both conserved end residues are part of each CDR3. D genes are given only for firm matches. Expanded clones get a size class; other rows say once, few or many, or leave the size out.

>TRBJ2-5|few|.|TRBV6-2/TRBV6-3
TGTGCCAGCAGTTACTCTGAGGGGATGGAGACCCAGTACTTC
CASSYSEGMETQYF
>TRBJ2-1|few|.|TRBV10-3
TGTGCCATCACCCCAGCGGGTAACTACAATGAGCAGTTCTTC
CAITPAGNYNEQFF
>TRBJ2-1|.|.|TRBV20-1
TGCAGTGCTAGGACCGTTTCAGCTTACAATGAGCAGTTCTTC
CSARTVSAYNEQFF
>TRBJ2-4|.|.|TRBV6-1
TGTGCCAGCAGCTCAGGAGGACTCCCTTCCATAGCCAAAAACATTCAGTACTTC
CASSSGGLPSIAKNIQYF
>TRBJ2-5|.|TRBD1|TRBV13
TGTGCCGGCAGCCGGGCGGACAGGGGTCAAGAGACCCAGTACTTC
CAGSRADRGQETQYF
>TRBJ2-1|.|TRBD2|TRBV29-1
TGCAGCGTTGAGCCAGCGGGAGTCTATGAGCAGTTCTTC
CSVEPAGVYEQFF
>TRBJ2-7|.|TRBD2|TRBV29-1
TGCAGCGTCCATAGCGGGAGGTACGAGCAGTACTTC
CSVHSGRYEQYF
>TRBJ2-3|.|.|TRBV20-1
TGCAGTGCTAGAATTTACGCAGGGAAGAGAGATACGCAGTATTTT
CSARIYAGKRDTQYF
>TRBJ2-7|few|.|TRBV10-3
TGTGCCATCAGTGAGTCGAGTCGGAACTCCTACGAGCAGTACTTC
CAISESSRNSYEQYF
>TRBJ1-1|.|.|TRBV2
TGTGCCAGCAGCGGACGGGGGGACGAAGCTTTCTTT
CASSGRGDEAFF
>TRBJ2-5|few|.|TRBV5-1
TGCGCCAGCAGCTCACGGAGGGACAGTCTACAAGAGACCCAGTACTTC
CASSSRRDSLQETQYF
>TRBJ2-3|.|.|TRBV29-1
TGCAGCGTTGAAGATCTAGGGGGGTTGACAGATACGCAGTATTTT
CSVEDLGGLTDTQYF
>TRBJ1-5|.|.|TRBV12-3/TRBV12-4
TGTGCCAGCAGGGACACCAATCAGCCCCAGCATTTT
CASRDTNQPQHF
>TRBJ1-2|few|.|TRBV7-2
TGTGCCAGCAGCTTAGTTTTGGGGCAGTCTAACTATGGCTACACCTTC
CASSLVLGQSNYGYTF
>TRBJ2-1|.|TRBD1|TRBV5-1
TGCGCCAGCAGCTTGGAAGGGGGCCGAAACAATGAGCAGTTCTTC
CASSLEGGRNNEQFF
>TRBJ1-6|.|.|TRBV19
TGTGCCAGTGCTCAGGGGAATTCACCCCTCCACTTT
CASAQGNSPLHF
>TRBJ2-1|few|.|TRBV12-3/TRBV12-4
TGTGCCAGCAGTCCTGAAGGGGGGTCCTACAATGAGCAGTTCTTC
CASSPEGGSYNEQFF
>TRBJ2-1|.|.|TRBV7-9
TGTGCCAGCAGCTTAGCTCTGAGGGGTGATGAGCAGTTCTTC
CASSLALRGDEQFF
>TRBJ2-2|few|.|TRBV5-1
TGCGCCAGCAGCTTACACATGCGTTCGACCGGGGAGCTGTTTTTT
CASSLHMRSTGELFF
>TRBJ2-1|.|TRBD1|TRBV28
TGTGCCAGCAGTCGACGGACAGGCTCCTACAATGAGCAGTTCTTC
CASSRRTGSYNEQFF
>TRBJ2-6|.|TRBD1|TRBV4-3
TGCGCCAGCAGCCAAGATCCAGGGACAGGAGCGGTGGGGGCCAACGTCCTGACTTTC
CASSQDPGTGAVGANVLTF
>TRBJ2-7|few|.|TRBV28
TGTGCCAGCAGTTTATATTCTGAGTACGAGCAGTACTTC
CASSLYSEYEQYF
>TRBJ1-4|few|.|TRBV4-3
TGCGCCAGCAGCCAAGAAATTATCGGACACAGAAATGAAAAACTGTTTTTT
CASSQEIIGHRNEKLFF
>TRBJ2-5|many|.|TRBV11-1
TGTGCCAGCTCGGGACGAGGGGAGACCCAGTACTTC
CASSGRGETQYF
>TRBJ2-1|.|TRBD1|TRBV24-1
TGTGCCACCAGCCAGGGGGTCCCCTACAATGAGCAGTTCTTC
CATSQGVPYNEQFF
>TRBJ2-7|.|.|TRBV20-1
TGCAGTGCTAGAGCGGCCGGGGCCTCCTACGAGCAGTACTTC
CSARAAGASYEQYF
>TRBJ2-4|few|.|TRBV5-1
TGCGCCAGCAGCTCATCGGGAGACAAAAACATTCAGTACTTC
CASSSSGDKNIQYF
>TRBJ2-7|few|.|TRBV28
TGTGCCAGCAGACCCCCAACGGACGGCCCTAGCGAGCAGTACTTC
CASRPPTDGPSEQYF
>TRBJ1-3|few|.|TRBV6-2/TRBV6-3
TGTGCCAGCAGTTACTCGATCTTCTCTGGAAACACCATATATTTT
CASSYSIFSGNTIYF
>TRBJ2-6|.|TRBD2|TRBV5-1
TGCGCCAGCAGCTCGGGGACTAACTCTGGGGCCAACGTCCTGACTTTC
CASSSGTNSGANVLTF
>TRBJ2-3|few|.|TRBV28
TGTGCCAGCAGACATACCTTGGCAGGGTTAACAGATACGCAGTATTTT
CASRHTLAGLTDTQYF
>TRBJ1-2|.|.|TRBV5-1
TGCGCCAGCAGCTCCGAGACAGGAATCTATGGCTACACCTTC
CASSSETGIYGYTF
>TRBJ1-5|.|TRBD1|TRBV27
TGTGCCAGCAGTTCCGGACAGGGGTATCAGCCCCAGCATTTT
CASSSGQGYQPQHF
>TRBJ2-1|.|.|TRBV29-1
TGCAGCGTTGAAGGACTAGGGGAGTACAATGAGCAGTTCTTC
CSVEGLGEYNEQFF
>TRBJ1-2|.|TRBD1|TRBV5-1
TGCGCCAGCAGCTGGGCGGACAGGGACTATGGCTACACCTTC
CASSWADRDYGYTF
>TRBJ2-4|.|TRBD1|TRBV7-6
TGTGCCAGCAGCTTGGGGGACAGGGGTTTGGTTAGTCAGTACTTC
CASSLGDRGLVSQYF
>TRBJ2-7|many|TRBD2|TRBV7-9
TGTGCCAGCAGCCCTGCGGGAGGCTACGAGCAGTACTTC
CASSPAGGYEQYF
>TRBJ1-1|.|TRBD1|TRBV12-3/TRBV12-4
TGTGCCAGCAGCAACAGGGGCATGAACACTGAAGCTTTCTTT
CASSNRGMNTEAFF
>TRBJ2-4|.|.|TRBV6-2/TRBV6-3
TGTGCCAGCAGTATCGGGAACAACATTCAGTACTTC
CASSIGNNIQYF
>TRBJ2-7|few|.|TRBV6-5
TGTGCCAGCAGTTTAGGACGGATAACCTACGAGCAGTACTTC
CASSLGRITYEQYF
>TRBJ2-7|.|.|TRBV20-1
TGCAGTGCTAGGACAGGTATTGGGTACGAGCAGTACTTC
CSARTGIGYEQYF
>TRBJ2-5|.|.|TRBV10-3
TGTGCCATCAGTGATGGACGGCGGCGAGAGGCCCAGTACTTC
CAISDGRRREAQYF
>TRBJ2-7|few|.|TRBV12-3/TRBV12-4
TGTGCCAGCAGTTTCTCCAGGACCTACGAGCAGTACTTC
CASSFSRTYEQYF
>TRBJ2-5|.|.|TRBV6-5
TGTGCCAGCAGTTACCAAGGCGGGGATCAAGAGACCCAGTACTTC
CASSYQGGDQETQYF
>TRBJ1-1|few|.|TRBV6-5
TGTGCCAGCAGTTACGGGGATATGAACACTGAAGCTTTCTTT
CASSYGDMNTEAFF
>TRBJ1-1|few|.|TRBV29-1
TGCAGCGTTTGGGGTCCTGAAGCTTTCTTT
CSVWGPEAFF
>TRBJ1-3|few|.|TRBV11-2
TGTGCCAGCAGCTTAGCGGTTTTAACCGGAAACACCATATATTTT
CASSLAVLTGNTIYF
>TRBJ2-5|few|.|TRBV11-2
TGTGCCAGCAGTCCCGCTTGCCGCCGAGAGACCCAGTACTTC
CASSPACRRETQYF
>TRBJ2-7|.|.|TRBV27
TGTGCCAGCAGTTCGATCGAGGTTCCCTACGAGCAGTACTTC
CASSSIEVPYEQYF
>TRBJ2-4|.|.|TRBV6-2/TRBV6-3
TGTGCCAGCAGTTATGAACTCCGAGGACATCAAAACATTCAGTACTTC
CASSYELRGHQNIQYF
>TRBJ2-1|few|TRBD2|TRBV7-3
TGTGCCAGCAGCTTAGGGACTAGCGGGAGTGAGCAGTTCTTC
CASSLGTSGSEQFF
>TRBJ2-7|.|.|TRBV6-6
TGTGCCAGCACCCTGCAGGAGGGAGAATCGTACTTC
CASTLQEGESYF
>TRBJ1-4|few|.|TRBV27
TGTGCCAGTAGTTTCGGATTTGGGGGAGAGAGTGAAAAACTGTTTTTT
CASSFGFGGESEKLFF
>TRBJ1-1|.|TRBD1|TRBV7-9
TGTGCCAGCAGCGGGTGGACAGGGGGCGGCACTGAAGCTTTCTTT
CASSGWTGGGTEAFF
>TRBJ2-1|few|TRBD2|TRBV20-1
TGCAGTGCTAGAGCCCCAGGGCTAGCGGCGAGCGATGAGCAGTTCTTC
CSARAPGLAASDEQFF
>TRBJ2-7|.|.|TRBV28
TGTGCCAGCAGTTTACCAGGGGAGGGGCCGTACTTC
CASSLPGEGPYF
>TRBJ2-7|.|TRBD2|TRBV7-2
TGTGCCAGCAGTCACCGACCAGCGGGGTCCTACGAGCAGTACTTC
CASSHRPAGSYEQYF
>TRBJ2-3|few|.|TRBV24-1
TGTGCCACCAGTGATTACGGCGAGGGACATACCACAGATACGCAGTATTTT
CATSDYGEGHTTDTQYF
>TRBJ1-3|few|.|TRBV3-1
TGTGCCAGCAGCCAAGGGGACACCATATATTTT
CASSQGDTIYF